The clone carrying this TCR beta chain was found many times. Antigen specificity is unknown. This record comes from a study of response to subunit inactivated influenza vaccine. Study-wide results and caveats: That few new T cells are recruited by each seasonal influenza vaccination was the authors' suggestion.

Germline V gene sequence: CDR1 SGHNT, CDR2 YYREEE (reference sequence). Trimming took off 3 bases at V and 8 bases at J, with 14 bases between the two ends. This CDR3 spans 13 amino acids. TCRdb re-analysed the RT-PCR reads in MiXCR, keeping a single row per CDR3 protein. The sample records about 650,000 distinct CDR3 sequences, around a sixth being singletons. The specimen was PBMCs from blood, collected about 13 days after vaccination. This sequence originates from a man between 45 and 60 years old who received an inactivated influenza vaccine. J is TRBJ1-2 and V is TRBV5-4; D not certain. The DNA of the CDR3 is TGTGCCAGCAGCTATTCTAACTATGGCGGCTACACCTTC. Translation gives CASSYSNYGGYTF.